One sample yielded the 17 T cell receptor beta chains listed below, sequenced in a study of Graves' ophthalmopathy and Graves' hyperthyroidism. RNA transcripts served as template for amplifying TCR beta CDR3 sequences. HTBI primers served in a first-round RT-PCR, which a second-round multiplex PCR followed. TCRdb re-analysed the multiplex PCR reads in MiXCR, keeping a single row per CDR3 protein. The sample shows about 660,000 distinct CDR3 sequences, about 41% of them seen only once. Source material: peripheral blood. Receptors originate from an adult man with Graves' ophthalmopathy.

A word on this clonotype: This may come from a read error, since a much larger clone is one base off. The J gene is TRBJ1-5, the V gene TRBV10-3; no reliable D call. The germline V gene has CDR1 ENHRY and CDR2 SYGVKD. The CDR3 has 16 residues. CDR3 sequence reads: CASSPRLDYRNQPQHF. The CDR3 DNA sequence: TGTGCCAGCAGTCCCAGACTAGATTATCGCAATCAGCCCCAGCATTTT.

This clonotype was observed a handful of times. The chain is built from TRBV7-9 and TRBJ1-3; D is possibly TRBD1 (5 bases). Per the germline V gene, CDR1 is SEHNR and CDR2 is FQNEAQ (reference sequence). V was cut by 5 bases and J by 5 bases, with 13 bases left in between. The CDR3 is 14 residues long. DNA for the CDR3: TGTGCCAGCAGCCCCCCGGGGGTGAGAAACACCATATATTTT. Translation gives CASSPPGVRNTIYF.

This chain connects TRBV2 to TRBJ1-5; 7 bases map to TRBD1. CDR1 SNHLY and CDR2 FYNNEI come from the germline V gene. CDR3 length: 14 amino acids. V lost 5 bases to trimming and J lost 4 bases; unmatched junction nucleotides: 5. The CDR3 reads CASSTLTGNQPQHF. The CDR3 DNA follows: TGTGCCAGCAGTACCCTGACAGGGAATCAGCCCCAGCATTTT.

The chain has TRBV25-1 and TRBJ1-1, with a tentative D call TRBD1 (6 bases). V lost 3 bases and J 3 bases, leaving 20 bases between the germline ends. CDR1 MGHDK and CDR2 SYGVNS come from the germline V gene. This CDR3 is built from 17 residues. CDR3 residues: CASSDSAGGAVHTEAFF. CDR3 bases: TGTGCCAGCAGTGATAGTGCCGGGGGGGCGGTACACACTGAAGCTTTCTTT.

This chain links TRBV24-1 with TRBJ1-1, with TRBD1 as a possible D gene (5 bases). Trimming took off 4 bases at V and 4 bases at J, with 9 bases between the two ends. The CDR3 runs 13 residues. Germline assignment: CDR1 KGHDR and CDR2 SFDVKD. As DNA, the CDR3 is TGTGCCACCAGTGACAGGGACGGCACTGAAGCTTTCTTT. Amino acid sequence: CATSDRDGTEAFF.

As regards this clonotype: An end of the junction differs from the germline gene, which may be a read error. The rearrangement uses TRBV5-1 and TRBJ1-1; a possible D gene is TRBD1 (6 bases). The V gene's germline CDR1 is SGHRS and CDR2 YFSETQ. The CDR3 totals 15 residues. CDR3 residues: CASSLTQGMNTEAFF. CDR3 bases: TGCGCCAGCAGCTTGACCCAGGGGATGAACACTGAAGCTTTCTTC.

This rearrangement joins TRBV6-5 to TRBJ2-7; 9 bases line up with TRBD2. Germline CDR1 reads MNHEY; CDR2 reads SVGAGI. The CDR3 sequence is 15 residues long. V shed 2 bases and J 3 bases; nucleotides not matched to a gene: 5. Here the CDR3 DNA reads TGTGCCAGCAGTTACGGCGGGGGGGCCGGCTACGAGCAGTACTTC. Translation gives CASSYGGGAGYEQYF.

This clonotype was detected a few times. V is TRBV7-9 and J is TRBJ1-2, with a tentative D call TRBD1 (5 bases). Trimming pared 2 bases from V and 3 bases from J, leaving 10 bases between. In germline, CDR1 is SEHNR, CDR2 FQNEAQ (reference sequence). The CDR3 consists of 14 residues. The CDR3 coding sequence is TGTGCCAGCAGCTTAATACAGGAGCACTATGGCTACACCTTC. It is translated as CASSLIQEHYGYTF. Supplemented by reference TRBV7-9 and TRBJ1-2, the full variable domain reads DTGVSQNPRHKITKRGQNVTFRCDPISEHNRLYWYRQTLGQGPEFLTYFQNEAQLEKSRLLSDRFSAERPKGSFSTLEIQRTEQGDSAMYLCASSLIQEHYGYTFGSGTRLTVV.

This clonotype was found a few times. The V call is TRBV6-4, the J call TRBJ1-2; D gene uncertain. CDR1 is MRHNA and CDR2 is SNTAGT in the germline V gene. This CDR3 contains 15 residues. Trimming took off 6 bases at V and 4 bases at J, with 18 bases between the two ends. Written as DNA, the CDR3 is TGTGCCAGCAGACCTTCGGGTGGTAGTGCCTATGGCTACACCTTC. The encoded protein is CASRPSGGSAYGYTF.

In its sample, this clonotype was seen many times. The V gene is TRBV10-3, the J gene TRBJ2-7; TRBD1 aligns across 7 bases. The CDR3 has 16 residues. Looked up from germline, CDR1 is ENHRY and CDR2 is SYGVKD. The V gene end was trimmed by 0 bases and the J gene end by 2 bases; junction bases not matched to a gene: 7. CDR3 sequence reads: CAISESGQRSTYEQYF. The CDR3 bases are TGTGCCATCAGTGAGTCGGGACAGCGCTCCACCTACGAGCAGTACTTC.

In DNA form, the CDR3 reads TGTGCCATCAGCCAGCTTAATGAAAAACTGTTTTTT. Protein product: CAISQLNEKLFF. The V gene is TRBV10-3, the J gene TRBJ1-4; no definite D call. This CDR3 region has 12 residues. With 6 bases removed from V and 4 bases from J, the gap between germline ends came to 6 bases. Germline loops: CDR1 ENHRY, CDR2 SYGVKD.

The chain links TRBV9 to TRBJ1-3; D might be TRBD1 (5 bases). The CDR3 has 15 amino acids. V lost 4 bases and J 2 bases, leaving 13 bases between the germline ends. Germline V lookup: CDR1 SGDLS, CDR2 YYNGEE. The CDR3 spells CASSPARAPGNTIYF. The CDR3 DNA reads as TGTGCCAGCAGCCCTGCCAGGGCCCCTGGAAACACCATATATTTT.

The chain links TRBV5-5 to TRBJ1-2, with a possible D match to TRBD1 (5 bases). With 4 bases removed from V and 8 bases from J, the gap between germline ends came to 15 bases. The CDR3 loop spans 13 amino acids. From germline, CDR1 is SGHKS and CDR2 YYEKEE (reference sequence). The CDR3 bases are TGTGCCAGCAGCACGCAGGGCAGTAGGGGCTACACCTTC. Translated, it gives CASSTQGSRGYTF.

In its sample, this clonotype was seen a few times. This sequence joins TRBV12-3 or TRBV12-4 and TRBJ2-2; 9 positions match TRBD1. This CDR3 region has 16 residues. Trimming at V came to 7 bases and at J to 3 bases, leaving 9 bases not matched to a gene. The CDR3 region has the DNA TGTGCCAGCACCCCGGGACAGGGAAGAGACACCGGGGAGCTGTTTTTT. Protein product: CASTPGQGRDTGELFF.

Note on this clonotype: A much more abundant neighbour one base away suggests this may be a read error. This chain joins TRBV9 and TRBJ2-7; the D is unclear. The length of the CDR3 is 13 residues. Germline CDR1 and CDR2: SGDLS and YYNGEE. This CDR3 reads CASSFYRTGEHYF. The DNA of the CDR3 is TGTGCCAGCAGCTTTTACCGGACGGGCGAGCATTACTTC.

Many counts were recorded for this clonotype. This rearrangement joins TRBV3-1 to TRBJ1-2, with a possible D match to TRBD1 (5 bases). The CDR3 totals 12 residues. V was trimmed by 3 bases and J by 5 bases, leaving 7 bases between them. Germline assignment: CDR1 LGHDT and CDR2 YNNKEL (reference sequence). CDR3 in amino acids: CASSHDSYGYTF. As DNA, the CDR3 is TGTGCCAGCAGCCACGACAGTTATGGCTACACCTTC.

As regards this clonotype: Being one base from a much bigger clone, this may be a read error. The genes are TRBV5-6 and TRBJ1-1; 12 bases map to TRBD1. CDR3 length equals 14 residues. CDR1 is SGHDT, CDR2 YYEEEE, per germline. The CDR3 spells CAGKEGTGGLRAFF. The CDR3 bases are TGCGCCGGCAAAGAAGGGACAGGGGGCTTGCGAGCTTTCTTT. Using reference TRBV5-6 and TRBJ1-1 for the parts outside the CDR3, the full variable domain is DAGVTQSPTHLIKTRGQQVTLRCSPKSGHDTVSWYQQALGQGPQFIFQYYEEEERQRGNFPDRFSGHQFPNYSSELNVNALLLGDSALYLCAGKEGTGGLRAFFGQGTRLTVV.